This TCR beta chain was recovered during a study of a mutant IDH1 vaccine in newly diagnosed glioma. Study information: Vaccine dosing followed radiotherapy by 4-6 weeks, or accompanied temozolomide cycles. Among treated patients, roughly 60% were male and about 38% female, and mean age was approximately 40 years.

Specified time point: week 35, safety follow-up. Topical imiquimod was applied with each vaccine dose, which held 300 ug of mutant IDH1 20-mer peptide. Sequenced by immunoSEQ multiplex PCR; TCRdb stores in-frame clones only, minus some. The sample holds about 72,000 clones, about four fifths seen once. As to this clone: Its target is not known.

Germline-derived CDR1 and CDR2 are MNHEY and SVGAGI. This CDR3 has 15 amino acids. J gave up 7 bases and V 6 bases, and 11 bases lay outside the gene matches. The chain has TRBV6-5 and TRBJ2-1; 8 bases align to TRBD1. The source is a man aged 18 to 29 with glioma. The starting material was PBMCs, obtained from a glioma patient whose treatment included an IDH1 peptide vaccine. DNA for the CDR3: TGTGCCAGCAGGCTGCAGGGGGCAGTCAGGAATGAGCAGTTCTTC. This gives the protein CASRLQGAVRNEQFF.